The source of this TCR beta chain is a study of blood T cell repertoires in COVID-19. Study-level information: PBMCs, B-cell-depleted T cells, or T cells were the source of the cDNA or gDNA that made up the material.

Per the germline V gene, CDR1 is SNHLY and CDR2 is FYNNEI. This CDR3 is built from 14 residues. The J segment lost 5 bases and the V segment lost 3 bases, leaving 5 bases of the junction unmatched. Original processing notes: Using reference gene primer amplification, nucleated cell counts were estimated. Here immunoSEQ multiplex PCR was the method, and the copy in TCRdb shows in-frame clones only, minus some. The V and J calls and the clone size are those of that table, but D and trimming were determined from the DNA. The sample holds 250,000 or so clones, approximately 91% seen once. The specimen was peripheral blood. V is TRBV2 and J is TRBJ1-2; TRBD1 agrees at 8 bases. The sequence derives from a man younger than 45 with COVID-19, enrolled during active disease. CDR3 sequence: CASSDQGAGYGYTF. The CDR3 coding sequence is TGTGCCAGCAGTGATCAGGGGGCGGGATATGGCTACACCTTC.